This T cell receptor (beta chain) was recorded in a study of shared clonotypes between healthy human individuals. The CDR3 is 15 amino acids. Looked up from germline, CDR1 is MRHNA and CDR2 is SNTAGT. The V end was cut by 9 bases, the J end by 5 bases, with 20 bases between. This table comes from immunoSEQ multiplex PCR, and its TCRdb copy is limited to in-frame clones, with some not included. The sample has 450,000 to 550,000 clones, around 74% seen once. This rearrangement joins TRBV6-4 to TRBJ2-1; weak D call: TRBD2 (5 bases). This receptor was taken from a woman aged 40 to 50 in good health. Some clones in this sample may be carry-over from other donors' samples. Sample: PBMCs. The CDR3 here is CASSIGSFPHNEQFF. CDR3 DNA sequence: TGTGCCAGTTCAATAGGGAGTTTCCCCCACAATGAGCAGTTCTTC.